This TCR beta chain was profiled in a study of OX40 agonist ivuxolimab in advanced cancers. The V gene's germline CDR1 is SGHKS and CDR2 YYEKEE (reference sequence). V was clipped by 0 bases and J by 1 base; unmatched bases: 7. The CDR3 is 17 residues long. Clones were read by immunoSEQ multiplex PCR, and TCRdb kept only the in-frame ones, dropping some. This table holds tens of thousands of clones, more than 70% found once. The chain recombines TRBV5-5 with TRBJ2-5, with 9 bases lining up with TRBD1. Sequenced here: CD4+ or CD8+ T cells sorted from blood, sampled in a trial of the OX40 agonist ivuxolimab. The receptor was derived from an adult with an advanced solid tumor such as melanoma, head and neck, liver or kidney cancer. The CDR3 nucleotides are TGTGCCAGCAGCTTGGGGTTTGCGACAGGGGGCCAAGAGACCCAGTACTTC. It specifies CASSLGFATGGQETQYF.